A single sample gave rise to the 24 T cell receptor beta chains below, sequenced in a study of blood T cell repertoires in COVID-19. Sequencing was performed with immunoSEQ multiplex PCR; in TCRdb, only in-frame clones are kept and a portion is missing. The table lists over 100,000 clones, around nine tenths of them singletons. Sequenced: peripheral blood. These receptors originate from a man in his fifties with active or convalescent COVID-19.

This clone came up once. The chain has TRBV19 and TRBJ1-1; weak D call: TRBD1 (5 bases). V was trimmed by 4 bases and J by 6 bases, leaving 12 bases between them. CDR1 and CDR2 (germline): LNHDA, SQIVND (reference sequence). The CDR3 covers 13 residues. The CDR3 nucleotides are TGTGCCAGTAGTAAGGGGAGGTCGGCTGAAGCTTTCTTT. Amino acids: CASSKGRSAEAFF.

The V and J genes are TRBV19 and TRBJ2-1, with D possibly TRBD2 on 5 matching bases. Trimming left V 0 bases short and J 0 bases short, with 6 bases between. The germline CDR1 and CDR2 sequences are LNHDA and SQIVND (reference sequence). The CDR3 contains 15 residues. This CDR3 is CASSIEGSSYNEQFF. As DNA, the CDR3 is TGTGCCAGTAGTATAGAAGGGAGCTCCTACAATGAGCAGTTCTTC.

The CDR3 DNA follows: TGTGCCAGCAGCTTTGCTAGCGGGGAATACGAGCAGTACTTC. It specifies CASSFASGEYEQYF. This chain links TRBV11-2 with TRBJ2-7; TRBD2 matches at 9 bases. CDR1 and CDR2 (germline): SGHAT, FQNNGV. J gave up 4 bases and V 3 bases, and 4 bases lay outside the gene matches. This CDR3 is built from 14 residues.

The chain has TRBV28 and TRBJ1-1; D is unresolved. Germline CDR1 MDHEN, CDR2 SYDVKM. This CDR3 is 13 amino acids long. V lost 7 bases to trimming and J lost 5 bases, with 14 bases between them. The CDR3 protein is CASNPGGGTEAFF. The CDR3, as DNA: TGTGCCAGCAACCCGGGAGGCGGGACTGAAGCTTTCTTT.

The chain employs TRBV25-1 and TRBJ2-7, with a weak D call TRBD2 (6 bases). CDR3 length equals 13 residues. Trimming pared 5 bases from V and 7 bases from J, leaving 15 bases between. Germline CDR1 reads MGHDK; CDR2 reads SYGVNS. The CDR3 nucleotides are TGTGCCAGCAGTCTCGGGACTGTGGGGGAGCAGTACGTC. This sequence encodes CASSLGTVGEQYV.

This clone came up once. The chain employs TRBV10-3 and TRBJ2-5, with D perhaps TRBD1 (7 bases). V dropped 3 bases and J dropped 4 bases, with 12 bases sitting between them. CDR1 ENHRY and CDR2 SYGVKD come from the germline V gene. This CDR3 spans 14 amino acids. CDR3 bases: TGTGCCATCAGTGACCAGGGGGGAGGAGAGACCCAGTACTTC. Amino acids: CAISDQGGGETQYF.

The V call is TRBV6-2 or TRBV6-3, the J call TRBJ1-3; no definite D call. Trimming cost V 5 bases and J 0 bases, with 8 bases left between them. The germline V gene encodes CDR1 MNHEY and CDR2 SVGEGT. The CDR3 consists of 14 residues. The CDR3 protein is CASSDGLSGNTIYF. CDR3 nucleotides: TGTGCCAGCAGTGACGGACTCTCTGGAAACACCATATATTTT.

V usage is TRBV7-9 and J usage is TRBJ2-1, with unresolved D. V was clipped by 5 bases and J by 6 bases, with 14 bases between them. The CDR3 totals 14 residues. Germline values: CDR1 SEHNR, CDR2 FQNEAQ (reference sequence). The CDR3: CASSPPISGNEQFF. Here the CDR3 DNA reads TGTGCCAGCAGCCCCCCCATTAGTGGCAATGAGCAGTTCTTC.

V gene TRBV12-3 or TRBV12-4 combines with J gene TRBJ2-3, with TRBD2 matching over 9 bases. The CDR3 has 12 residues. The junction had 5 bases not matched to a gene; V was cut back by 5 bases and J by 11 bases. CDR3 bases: TGTGCCAGCAGTGGAGCTAGCGGGGTGCAGTATTTT. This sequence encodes CASSGASGVQYF.

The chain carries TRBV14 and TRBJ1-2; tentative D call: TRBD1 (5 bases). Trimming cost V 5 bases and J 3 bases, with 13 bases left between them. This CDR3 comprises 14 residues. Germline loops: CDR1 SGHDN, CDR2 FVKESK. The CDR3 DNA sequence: TGTGCCAGCAGCAACCGGGGGAGTCACTATGGCTACACCTTC. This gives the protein CASSNRGSHYGYTF.

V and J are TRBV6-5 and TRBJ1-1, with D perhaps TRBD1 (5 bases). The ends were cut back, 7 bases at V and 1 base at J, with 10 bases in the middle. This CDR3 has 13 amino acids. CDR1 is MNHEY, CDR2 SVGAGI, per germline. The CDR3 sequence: CASNWGGNTEAFF. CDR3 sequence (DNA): TGTGCCAGCAATTGGGGGGGGAACACTGAAGCTTTCTTT.

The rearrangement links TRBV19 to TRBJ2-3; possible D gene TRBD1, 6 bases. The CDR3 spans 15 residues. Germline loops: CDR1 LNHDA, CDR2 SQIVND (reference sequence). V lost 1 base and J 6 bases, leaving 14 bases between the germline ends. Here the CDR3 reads CASSIGGRGVDTQYF. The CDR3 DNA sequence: TGTGCCAGTAGTATAGGGGGCAGGGGTGTGGATACGCAGTATTTT.

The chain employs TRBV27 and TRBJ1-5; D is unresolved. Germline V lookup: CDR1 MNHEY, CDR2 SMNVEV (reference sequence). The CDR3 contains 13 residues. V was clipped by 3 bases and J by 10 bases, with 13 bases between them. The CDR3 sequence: CASSFSSRSPQHF. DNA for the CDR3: TGTGCCAGCAGTTTTTCCTCTCGGAGCCCCCAGCATTTT.

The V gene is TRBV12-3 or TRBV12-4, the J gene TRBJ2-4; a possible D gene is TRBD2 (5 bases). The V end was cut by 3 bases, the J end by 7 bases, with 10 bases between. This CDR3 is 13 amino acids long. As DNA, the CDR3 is TGTGCCAGCAGTTTTTTACGAGGGAACATTCAGTACTTC. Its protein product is CASSFLRGNIQYF.

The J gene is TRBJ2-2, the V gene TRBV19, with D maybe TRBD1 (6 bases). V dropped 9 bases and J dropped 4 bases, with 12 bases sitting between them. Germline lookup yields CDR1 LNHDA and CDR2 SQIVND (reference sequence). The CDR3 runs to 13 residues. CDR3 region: CASLGALTGELFF. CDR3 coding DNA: TGTGCCAGCCTGGGGGCGCTCACCGGGGAGCTGTTTTTT.

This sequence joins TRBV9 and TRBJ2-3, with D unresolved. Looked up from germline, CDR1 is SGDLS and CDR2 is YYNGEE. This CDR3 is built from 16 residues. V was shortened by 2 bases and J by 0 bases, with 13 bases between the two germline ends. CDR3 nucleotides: TGTGCCAGCAGCGTCCCGGGTACATCGAGCACAGATACGCAGTATTTT. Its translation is CASSVPGTSSTDTQYF.

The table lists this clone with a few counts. CDR3 nucleotide sequence: TGCAGCGTTGAAGAGGGAGGCAGGGGGCCCGGGGGCTACACCTTC. This translates into CSVEEGGRGPGGYTF. V gene TRBV29-1 combines with J gene TRBJ1-2; 8 bases line up with TRBD1. Germline trimming cut 0 bases from V and 8 bases from J; bases unmatched to any gene: 11. Per the germline V gene, CDR1 is SQVTM and CDR2 is ANQGSEA. This CDR3 contains 15 residues.

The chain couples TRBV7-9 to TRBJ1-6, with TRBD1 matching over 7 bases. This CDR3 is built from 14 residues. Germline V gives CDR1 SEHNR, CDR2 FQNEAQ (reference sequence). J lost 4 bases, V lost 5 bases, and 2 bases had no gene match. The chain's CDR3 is CASSPDRYNSPLHF. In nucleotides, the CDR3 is TGTGCCAGCAGCCCGGACAGGTATAATTCACCCCTCCACTTT.

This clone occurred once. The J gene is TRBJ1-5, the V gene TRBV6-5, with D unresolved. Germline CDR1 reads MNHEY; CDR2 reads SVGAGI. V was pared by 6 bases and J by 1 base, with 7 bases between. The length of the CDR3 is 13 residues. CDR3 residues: CASSTTSNQPQHF. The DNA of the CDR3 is TGTGCCAGCAGCACTACCAGCAATCAGCCCCAGCATTTT.

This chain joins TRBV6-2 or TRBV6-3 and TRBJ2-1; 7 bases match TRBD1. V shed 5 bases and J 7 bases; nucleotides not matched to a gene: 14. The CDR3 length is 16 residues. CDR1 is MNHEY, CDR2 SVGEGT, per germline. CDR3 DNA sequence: TGTGCCAGCAGTACCTTGGACAGGTGGAGGACAAATGAGCAGTTCTTC. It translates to CASSTLDRWRTNEQFF.

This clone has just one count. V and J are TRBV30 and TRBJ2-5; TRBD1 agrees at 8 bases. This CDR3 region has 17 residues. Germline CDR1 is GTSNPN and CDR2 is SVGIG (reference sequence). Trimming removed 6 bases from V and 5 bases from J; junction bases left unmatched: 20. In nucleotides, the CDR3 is TGTGCCTGCTCTCCTGGGGCAGGGGGCGTAGGGTGGGAGACCCAGTACTTC. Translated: CACSPGAGGVGWETQYF.

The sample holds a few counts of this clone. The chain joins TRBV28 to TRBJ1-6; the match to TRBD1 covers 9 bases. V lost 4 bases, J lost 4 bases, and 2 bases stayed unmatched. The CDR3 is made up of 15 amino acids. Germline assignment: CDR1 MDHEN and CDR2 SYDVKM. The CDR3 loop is CASSYDRGYNSPLHF. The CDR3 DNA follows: TGTGCCAGCAGTTACGACAGGGGGTATAATTCACCCCTCCACTTT.

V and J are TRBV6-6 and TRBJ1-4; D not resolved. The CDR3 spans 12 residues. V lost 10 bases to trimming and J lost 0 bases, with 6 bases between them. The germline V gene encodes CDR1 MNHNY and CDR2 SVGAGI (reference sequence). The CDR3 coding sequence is TGTGCCATCTCAGCAACTAATGAAAAACTGTTTTTT. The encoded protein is CAISATNEKLFF.

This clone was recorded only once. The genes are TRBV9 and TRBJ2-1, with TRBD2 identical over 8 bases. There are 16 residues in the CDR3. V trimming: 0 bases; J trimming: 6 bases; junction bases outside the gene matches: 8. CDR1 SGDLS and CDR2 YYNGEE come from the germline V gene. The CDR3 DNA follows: TGTGCCAGCAGCGTAGGGTTTTCTAGCGGGTTCAATGAGCAGTTCTTC. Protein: CASSVGFSSGFNEQFF.